Listed below are T cell receptor beta chains from one sample, sequenced in a study of response to subunit inactivated influenza vaccine. TCRdb re-called the RT-PCR reads through MiXCR, storing one row per CDR3 protein. The sample carries around 570,000 distinct CDR3 sequences, approximately 7.7% recorded once. The sequencing here drew on PBMCs from blood, taken around 25 months after vaccination. All receptors derive from a man aged 50 to 75 who received an inactivated influenza vaccine. Both conserved end residues are part of each CDR3.

16 | TRBJ2-5 | TRBV15 | CATSRGGTSGEETQYF
12 | TRBJ1-1 | TRBV29-1 | CSVPGQRTEAFF
13 | TRBJ2-3 | TRBV6-5 | CASSYANGDTQYF
12 | TRBJ2-7 | TRBV30 | CAWSKGDYEQYF
14 | TRBJ2-3 | TRBV12-3/TRBV12-4 | CASSSSGRSDTQYF
15 | TRBJ1-1 | TRBV3-1 | CASSPPGIGNTEAFF
15 | TRBJ2-2 | TRBV5-4 | CASSLVKGSAGELFF
15 | TRBJ2-1 | TRBV7-2 | CASSLVGASEDEQFF
16 | TRBJ2-7 | TRBV4-3 | CASSQGPSGSSYEQYF
15 | TRBJ2-1 | TRBV4-3 | CASSQEVGTYNEQFF
15 | TRBJ2-5 | TRBV18 | CASSRPRGAQETQYF
16 | TRBJ2-3 | TRBV7-2 | CASSFSGGRNTDTQYF
14 | TRBJ1-5 | TRBV7-9 | CASSSTLLGQPQHF
14 | TRBJ1-2 | TRBV18 | CASSPGQGNYGYTF
16 | TRBJ2-1 | TRBV4-3 | CASSQDQVSSYNEQFF
18 | TRBJ2-1 | TRBV10-3 | CAIRELAGGPDTYNEQFF
16 | TRBJ2-6 | TRBV29-1 | CSVGSSPVSGANVLTF
14 | TRBJ2-2 | TRBV5-1 | CASSLALEGGELFF
15 | TRBJ2-5 | TRBV11-2 | CASSLDWASGNTQYF
13 | TRBJ2-1 | TRBV25-1 | CASSESGGNEQFF
15 | TRBJ1-2 | TRBV4-2 | CASSQDPTVNYGYTF
16 | TRBJ2-3 | TRBV10-3 | CAISESSSAITDTQYF
17 | TRBJ2-1 | TRBV5-1 | CASSAGTSGRAGNEQFF
16 | . | TRBV7-9 | CASSLVAGSRNQPQYF
15 | TRBJ2-1 | TRBV7-2 | CASSLVGGSNNEQFF
11 | TRBJ2-1 | TRBV11-2 | CASRVSDEQFF
16 | TRBJ2-3 | TRBV6-2/TRBV6-3 | CASSLLAGGSTDTQYF
15 | TRBJ1-1 | TRBV4-3 | CASSRGGNVNTEAFF
17 | TRBJ2-1 | TRBV4-3 | CASSQGTGTSGANEQFF
18 | TRBJ2-7 | TRBV4-3 | CASSQGGSLAGIAYEQYF
13 | TRBJ2-6 | TRBV11-1 | CASSRPGANVLTF
15 | TRBJ2-3 | TRBV6-1 | CASSPTAGGLDTQYF
14 | TRBJ2-1 | TRBV18 | CASSPIGGLNEQFF
16 | TRBJ2-5 | TRBV5-1 | CASSSQDLNPQETQYF
16 | TRBJ2-7 | TRBV7-9 | CASSPTPGQGAYEQYF